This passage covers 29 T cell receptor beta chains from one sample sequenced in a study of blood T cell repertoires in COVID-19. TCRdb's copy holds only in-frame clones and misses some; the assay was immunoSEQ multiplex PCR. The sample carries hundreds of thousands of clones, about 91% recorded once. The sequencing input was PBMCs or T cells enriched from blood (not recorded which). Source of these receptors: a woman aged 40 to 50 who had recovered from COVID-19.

The CDR3 nucleotides read TGTGCCAGCAGTTACTCGCCGCAGACATCAGGAAACACCATATATTTT. Amino acids: CASSYSPQTSGNTIYF. The chain carries TRBV6-2 or TRBV6-3 and TRBJ1-3; D gene ambiguous. The CDR3 has 16 residues. Trimming removed 0 bases at V and 4 bases at J, with 13 bases between. Germline CDR1 is MNHEY and CDR2 is SVGEGT.

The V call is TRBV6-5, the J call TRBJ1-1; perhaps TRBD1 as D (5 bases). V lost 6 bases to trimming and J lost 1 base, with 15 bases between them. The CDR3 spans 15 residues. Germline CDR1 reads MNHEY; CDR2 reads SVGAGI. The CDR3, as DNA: TGTGCCAGCAGCACACTACAGGTGCGGAACACTGAAGCTTTCTTT. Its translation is CASSTLQVRNTEAFF.

CDR3 bases: TGTGCCAGCAGCTTAGGCTCTAGCGGGTTAGCCACAGATACGCAGTATTTT. It encodes CASSLGSSGLATDTQYF. The chain employs TRBV7-9 and TRBJ2-3, with 8 positions matching TRBD2. J gave up 2 bases and V 1 base, and 8 bases lay outside the gene matches. The CDR3 runs to 17 residues. Germline CDR1 SEHNR, CDR2 FQNEAQ (reference sequence).

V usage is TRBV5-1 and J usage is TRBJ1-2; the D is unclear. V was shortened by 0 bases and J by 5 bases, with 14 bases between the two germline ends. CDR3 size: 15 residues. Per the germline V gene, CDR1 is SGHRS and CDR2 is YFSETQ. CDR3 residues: CASSLGGSESYGYTF. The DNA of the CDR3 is TGCGCCAGCAGCTTGGGCGGCAGCGAGTCGTATGGCTACACCTTC.

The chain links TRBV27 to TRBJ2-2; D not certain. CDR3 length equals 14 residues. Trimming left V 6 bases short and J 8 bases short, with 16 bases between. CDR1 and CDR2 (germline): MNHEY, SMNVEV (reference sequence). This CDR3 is CASSQTRRRGELFF. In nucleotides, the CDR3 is TGTGCCAGCAGCCAGACACGGCGACGGGGGGAGCTGTTTTTT.

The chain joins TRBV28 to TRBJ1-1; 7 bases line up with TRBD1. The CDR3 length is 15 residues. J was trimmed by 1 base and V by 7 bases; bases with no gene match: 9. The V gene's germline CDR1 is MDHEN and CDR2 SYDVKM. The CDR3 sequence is CASTLLTGKNTEAFF. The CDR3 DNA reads TGTGCCAGCACCCTATTGACAGGGAAGAACACTGAAGCTTTCTTT.

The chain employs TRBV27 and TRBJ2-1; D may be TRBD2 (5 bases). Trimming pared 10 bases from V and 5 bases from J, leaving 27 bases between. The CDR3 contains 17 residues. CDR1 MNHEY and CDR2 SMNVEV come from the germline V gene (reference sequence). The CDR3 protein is CANTTPPSWERDNEQFF. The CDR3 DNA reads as TGTGCCAACACTACCCCTCCTAGCTGGGAACGGGACAATGAGCAGTTCTTC.

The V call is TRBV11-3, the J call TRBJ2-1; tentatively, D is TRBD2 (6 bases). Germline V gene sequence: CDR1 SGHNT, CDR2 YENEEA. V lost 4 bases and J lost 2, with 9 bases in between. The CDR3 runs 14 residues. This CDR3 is CASSSGGAYNEQFF. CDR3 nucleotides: TGTGCCAGCAGCTCCGGGGGTGCCTACAATGAGCAGTTCTTC.

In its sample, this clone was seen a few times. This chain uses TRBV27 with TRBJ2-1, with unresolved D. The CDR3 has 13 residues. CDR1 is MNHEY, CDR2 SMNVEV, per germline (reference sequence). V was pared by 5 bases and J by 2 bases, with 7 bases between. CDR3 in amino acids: CASSSPTYNEQFF. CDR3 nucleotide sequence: TGTGCCAGCAGTAGTCCTACCTACAATGAGCAGTTCTTC.

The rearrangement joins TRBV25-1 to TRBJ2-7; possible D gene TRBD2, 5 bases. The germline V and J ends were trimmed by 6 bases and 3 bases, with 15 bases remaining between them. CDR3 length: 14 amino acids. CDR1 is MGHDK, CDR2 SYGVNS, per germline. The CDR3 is CASRSGKGSYEQYF. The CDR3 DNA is TGTGCCAGCAGGTCCGGGAAAGGGAGCTACGAGCAGTACTTC.

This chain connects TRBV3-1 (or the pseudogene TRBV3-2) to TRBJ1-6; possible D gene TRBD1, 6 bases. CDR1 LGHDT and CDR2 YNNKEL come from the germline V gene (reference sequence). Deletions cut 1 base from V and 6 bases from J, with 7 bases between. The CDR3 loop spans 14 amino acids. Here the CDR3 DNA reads TGTGCCAGCAGCCAAGGGACAGTTAATTCACCCCTCCACTTT. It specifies CASSQGTVNSPLHF.

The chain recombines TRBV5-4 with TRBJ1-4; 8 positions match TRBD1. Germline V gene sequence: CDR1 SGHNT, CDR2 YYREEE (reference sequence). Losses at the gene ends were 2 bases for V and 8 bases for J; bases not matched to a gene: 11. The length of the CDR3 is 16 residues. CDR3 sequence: CASSFGLGQDHEKLFF. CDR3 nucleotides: TGTGCCAGCAGCTTTGGTTTGGGACAGGACCACGAAAAACTGTTTTTT.

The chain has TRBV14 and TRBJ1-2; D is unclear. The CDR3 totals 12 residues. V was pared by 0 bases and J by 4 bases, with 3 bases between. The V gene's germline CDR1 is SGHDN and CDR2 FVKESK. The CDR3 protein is CASSQDGYGYTF. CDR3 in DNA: TGTGCCAGCAGCCAAGACGGCTATGGCTACACCTTC.

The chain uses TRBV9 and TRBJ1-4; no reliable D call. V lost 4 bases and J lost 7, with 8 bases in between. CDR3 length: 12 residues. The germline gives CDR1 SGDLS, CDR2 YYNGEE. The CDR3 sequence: CASSPRGEKLFF. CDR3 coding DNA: TGTGCCAGCAGCCCCCGAGGTGAAAAACTGTTTTTT.

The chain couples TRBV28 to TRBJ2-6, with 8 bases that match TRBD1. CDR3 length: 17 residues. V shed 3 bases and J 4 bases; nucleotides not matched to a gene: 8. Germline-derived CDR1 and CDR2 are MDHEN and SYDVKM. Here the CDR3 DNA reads TGTGCCAGCAGTTTGAACTTCAGGGGGCTCGGGGCCAACGTCCTGACTTTC. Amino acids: CASSLNFRGLGANVLTF.

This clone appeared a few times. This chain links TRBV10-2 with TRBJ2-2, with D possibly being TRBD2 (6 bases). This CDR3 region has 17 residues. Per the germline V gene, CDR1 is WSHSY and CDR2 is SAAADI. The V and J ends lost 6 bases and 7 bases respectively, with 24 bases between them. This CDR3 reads CASRGGVGDGAVGELFF. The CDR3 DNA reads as TGCGCCAGCAGAGGCGGGGTTGGTGACGGGGCGGTCGGGGAGCTGTTTTTT.

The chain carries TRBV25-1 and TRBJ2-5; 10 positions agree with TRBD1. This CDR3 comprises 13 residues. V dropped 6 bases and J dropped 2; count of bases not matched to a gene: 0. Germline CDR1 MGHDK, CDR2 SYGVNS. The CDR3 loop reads CASRGQGQETQYF. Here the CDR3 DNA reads TGTGCCAGCAGGGGACAGGGGCAAGAGACCCAGTACTTC.

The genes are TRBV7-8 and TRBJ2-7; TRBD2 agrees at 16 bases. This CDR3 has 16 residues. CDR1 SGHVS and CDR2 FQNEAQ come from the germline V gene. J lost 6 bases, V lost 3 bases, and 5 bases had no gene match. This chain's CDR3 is CASSLGLAGGLAEQYF. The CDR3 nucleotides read TGTGCCAGCAGCTTGGGACTAGCGGGAGGGCTTGCCGAGCAGTACTTC.

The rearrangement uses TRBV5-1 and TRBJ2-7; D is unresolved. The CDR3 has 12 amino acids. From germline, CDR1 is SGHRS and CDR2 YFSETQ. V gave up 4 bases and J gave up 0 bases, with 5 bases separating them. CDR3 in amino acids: CASSLPSYEQYF. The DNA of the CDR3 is TGCGCCAGCAGCCTACCCTCCTACGAGCAGTACTTC. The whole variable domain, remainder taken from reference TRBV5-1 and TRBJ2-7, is KAGVTQTPRYLIKTRGQQVTLSCSPISGHRSVSWYQQTPGQGLQFLFEYFSETQRNKGNFPGRFSGRQFSNSRSEMNVSTLELGDSALYLCASSLPSYEQYFGPGTRLTVT.

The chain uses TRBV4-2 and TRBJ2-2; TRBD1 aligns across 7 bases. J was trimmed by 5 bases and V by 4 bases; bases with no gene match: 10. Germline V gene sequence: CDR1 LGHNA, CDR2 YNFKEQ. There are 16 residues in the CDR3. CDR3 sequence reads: CASSPRAAGGTGELFF. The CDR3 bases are TGTGCCAGCAGCCCAAGGGCGGCAGGGGGAACCGGGGAGCTGTTTTTT.

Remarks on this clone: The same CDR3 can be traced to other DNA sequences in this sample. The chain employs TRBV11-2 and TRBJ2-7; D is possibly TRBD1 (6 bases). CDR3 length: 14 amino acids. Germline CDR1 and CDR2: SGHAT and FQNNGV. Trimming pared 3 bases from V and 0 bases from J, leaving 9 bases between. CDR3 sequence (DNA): TGTGCCAGCAGCTTGGACAGACTCTCCTACGAGCAGTACTTC. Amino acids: CASSLDRLSYEQYF. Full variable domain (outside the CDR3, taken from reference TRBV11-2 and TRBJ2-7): EAGVAQSPRYKIIEKRQSVAFWCNPISGHATLYWYQQILGQGPKLLIQFQNNGVVDDSQLPKDRFSAERLKGVDSTLKIQPAKLEDSAVYLCASSLDRLSYEQYFGPGTRLTVT.

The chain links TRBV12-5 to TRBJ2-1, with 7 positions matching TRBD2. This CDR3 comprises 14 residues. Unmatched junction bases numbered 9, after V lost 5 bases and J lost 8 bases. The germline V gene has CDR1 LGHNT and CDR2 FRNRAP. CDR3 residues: CASGQGTKEDEQFF. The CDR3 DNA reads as TGTGCTAGTGGTCAAGGGACTAAAGAGGATGAGCAGTTCTTC. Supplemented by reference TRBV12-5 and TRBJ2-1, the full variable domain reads DARVTQTPRHKVTEMGQEVTMRCQPILGHNTVFWYRQTMMQGLELLAYFRNRAPLDDSGMPKDRFSAEMPDATLATLKIQPSEPRDSAVYFCASGQGTKEDEQFFGPGTRLTVL.

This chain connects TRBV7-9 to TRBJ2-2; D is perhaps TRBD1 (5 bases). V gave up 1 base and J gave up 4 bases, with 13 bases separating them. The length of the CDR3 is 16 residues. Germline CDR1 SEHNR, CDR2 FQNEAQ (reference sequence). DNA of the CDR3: TGTGCCAGCAGCTTAGTGGACAACGGGCCCACCGGGGAGCTGTTTTTT. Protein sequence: CASSLVDNGPTGELFF.

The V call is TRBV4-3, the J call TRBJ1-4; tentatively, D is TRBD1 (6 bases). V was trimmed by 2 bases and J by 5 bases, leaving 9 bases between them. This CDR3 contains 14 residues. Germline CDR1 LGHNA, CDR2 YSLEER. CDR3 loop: CASSQLQGNEKLFF. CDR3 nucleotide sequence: TGCGCCAGCAGCCAACTTCAGGGGAATGAAAAACTGTTTTTT.

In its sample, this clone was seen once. CDR3 DNA: TGTGCCAGCAGTGCGGACAGGGTATATGGGAACACTGAAGCTTTCTTT. Its protein is CASSADRVYGNTEAFF. The V gene is TRBV2, the J gene TRBJ1-1; 8 bases align to TRBD1. CDR1 is SNHLY and CDR2 is FYNNEI in the germline V gene. V trimming: 4 bases; J trimming: 1 base; junction bases outside the gene matches: 8. There are 16 residues in the CDR3.

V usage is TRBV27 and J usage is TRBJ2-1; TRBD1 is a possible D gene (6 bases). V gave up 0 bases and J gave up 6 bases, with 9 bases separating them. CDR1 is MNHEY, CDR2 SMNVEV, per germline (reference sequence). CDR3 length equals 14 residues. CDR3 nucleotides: TGTGCCAGCAGTTTATCGACAGGTGGCAATGAGCAGTTCTTC. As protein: CASSLSTGGNEQFF.

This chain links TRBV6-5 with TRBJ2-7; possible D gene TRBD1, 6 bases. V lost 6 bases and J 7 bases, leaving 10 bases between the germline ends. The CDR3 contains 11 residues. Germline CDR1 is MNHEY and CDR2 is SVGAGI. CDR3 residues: CASRFQGEQYF. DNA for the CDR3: TGTGCCAGCAGGTTCCAGGGGGAGCAGTACTTC.

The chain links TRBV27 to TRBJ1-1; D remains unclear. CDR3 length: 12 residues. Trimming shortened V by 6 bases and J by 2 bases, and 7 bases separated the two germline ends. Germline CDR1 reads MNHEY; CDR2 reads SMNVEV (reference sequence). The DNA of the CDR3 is TGTGCCAGCAGACAGCTTAACACTGAAGCTTTCTTT. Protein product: CASRQLNTEAFF.

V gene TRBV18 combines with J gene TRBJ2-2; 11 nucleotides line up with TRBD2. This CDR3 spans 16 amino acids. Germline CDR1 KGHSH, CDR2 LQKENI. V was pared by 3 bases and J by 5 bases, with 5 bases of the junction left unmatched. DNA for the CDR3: TGTGCCAGCTCACCCGTCCTAGCGGGAGGAACCGGGGAGCTGTTTTTT. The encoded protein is CASSPVLAGGTGELFF.